A single sample gave rise to the 4 T cell receptor beta chains below, sequenced in a study of blood T cell repertoires in COVID-19. Profiled with immunoSEQ multiplex PCR; TCRdb holds only in-frame clones, not every one. This table has under 350,000 clones, approximately 86% appearing once. Sequenced input: PBMCs or T cells enriched from blood (not recorded which). The receptors here all came from a woman between 18 and 30 years old who had recovered from COVID-19.

The chain combines TRBV5-1 with TRBJ1-1; unclear D gene. V was shortened by 3 bases and J by 0 bases, with 15 bases between the two germline ends. The V gene's germline CDR1 is SGHRS and CDR2 YFSETQ. The CDR3 has 16 amino acids. CDR3 protein: CASSSHEVRMNTEAFF. Written as DNA, the CDR3 is TGCGCCAGCAGCTCGCACGAGGTACGGATGAACACTGAAGCTTTCTTT.

The J gene is TRBJ2-1, the V gene TRBV7-9; no firm D call. Between the trimmed V and J ends, which lost 1 base and 0 bases, there was a span of 7 bases. CDR1 is SEHNR, CDR2 FQNEAQ, per germline (reference sequence). The CDR3 is 15 residues long. In DNA, the CDR3 is TGTGCCAGCAGCTTAGTGGCAAGCTCCTACAATGAGCAGTTCTTC. Translating it yields CASSLVASSYNEQFF. The full variable domain, rest sourced from reference TRBV7-9 and TRBJ2-1, is DTGVSQNPRHKITKRGQNVTFRCDPISEHNRLYWYRQTLGQGPEFLTYFQNEAQLEKSRLLSDRFSAERPKGSFSTLEIQRTEQGDSAMYLCASSLVASSYNEQFFGPGTRLTVL.

This sequence joins TRBV23-1 and TRBJ2-1, with TRBD1 as a possible D gene (7 bases). TRBV23-1 is labeled an ORF, and its function is uncertain. V was cut by 6 bases and J by 4 bases, with 16 bases left in between. This CDR3 contains 15 residues. The CDR3 sequence is CASRKARGDYNEQFF. Here the CDR3 DNA reads TGCGCCAGCAGGAAAGCCAGGGGGGATTACAATGAGCAGTTCTTC.

This clone was recorded only once. The rearrangement links TRBV19 to TRBJ2-3; D is possibly TRBD1 (6 bases). CDR3 length: 15 residues. Trimming shortened V by 6 bases and J by 0 bases, and 13 bases separated the two germline ends. Germline-derived CDR1 and CDR2 are LNHDA and SQIVND (reference sequence). The CDR3 DNA reads TGTGCCAGTAGCTTAACAGGGTTTAGCACAGATACGCAGTATTTT. Protein sequence: CASSLTGFSTDTQYF.